Below, one TCR beta chain is given with its context. Germline V CDR1 and CDR2: LGHNA, YSLEER. The CDR3 extends over 17 amino acids. Trimming left V 2 bases short and J 1 base short, with 12 bases between. Produced via immunoSEQ multiplex PCR; TCRdb's table is partial and in-frame only. Counted here are over 100,000 clones, around 88% occurring once; the ten biggest clones make up 15% to 20%. This sample is drawn from a study of control samples from healthy donors and cancer patients. V is TRBV4-3 and J is TRBJ2-6; D perhaps matches TRBD2 (5 bases). Sequences were obtained from blood. The source of this sequence is a woman between 50 and 59 years old in good health. This CDR3 is CASSQLEGGSGANVLTF. CDR3 coding DNA: TGCGCCAGCAGCCAACTCGAAGGCGGGTCTGGGGCCAACGTCCTGACTTTC.